The TCR beta chain described here comes from a study of T cell responses to AZD1222 COVID-19 vaccine. Points on this clone: Its antigen remains unidentified.

The protocol was immunoSEQ multiplex PCR, while the TCRdb copy is restricted to in-frame clones and leaves out a portion. The sample carries some 130,000 clones, approximately 85% recorded once. Germline values: CDR1 SGDLS, CDR2 YYNGEE. The CDR3 loop spans 14 amino acids. V was pared by 4 bases and J by 9 bases, with 19 bases between. Whole-study findings and limits: Only after the peak T cell response were repertoires sampled. Seropositive status at baseline applied to only a handful of AZD1222 recipients. Spike-specific TCR breadth and depth grew following two AZD1222 doses. Spike was spanned by vaccine-associated CD4 TCRs, with dominance at 160-218 and 743-854.

The chain combines TRBV9 with TRBJ1-1; unclear D gene. The specimen was peripheral blood, collected 28 days after the second dose of the MenACWY control vaccine. This receptor was taken from an adult who received the MenACWY meningococcal vaccine as a control. The CDR3 loop is CASSYNGNSGKAFF. CDR3 nucleotides: TGTGCCAGCAGCTATAACGGGAACAGTGGGAAAGCTTTCTTT.